Presented here are 10 T cell receptor beta chains from one specimen sequenced in a study of blood T cell repertoires in COVID-19. Measured with immunoSEQ multiplex PCR; TCRdb has only the in-frame clones, and not every one. The sample shows 180,000 or so clones, approximately 80% of them seen only once. The material sequenced was peripheral blood. These receptors originate from a woman in her seventies with COVID-19, enrolled during active disease.

This clone was detected a few times. The CDR3 reads CASSVALGNTIYF. As DNA, the CDR3 is TGTGCCAGCAGCGTAGCTTTGGGAAACACCATATATTTT. The chain joins TRBV9 to TRBJ1-3; D unresolved. The V end lost 0 bases, the J end lost 4 bases, and 5 bases lay between the germline ends. Germline V gives CDR1 SGDLS, CDR2 YYNGEE. This CDR3 contains 13 residues.

This clone appeared a single time. The J gene is TRBJ2-1, the V gene TRBV3-1 (or the pseudogene TRBV3-2); D ambiguous. CDR1 and CDR2 (germline): LGHDT, YNNKEL (reference sequence). Trimming cost V 1 base and J 7 bases, with 14 bases left between them. The CDR3 has 15 amino acids. The CDR3 DNA follows: TGTGCCAGCAGCCAAGCAACAGCCCGAGTGAATGAGCAGTTCTTC. Amino acids: CASSQATARVNEQFF.

The chain uses TRBV29-1 and TRBJ2-2, with 8 bases fitting TRBD2. V shed 4 bases, J shed 6 bases, and the junction held 7 bases outside the gene matches. The CDR3 is 14 amino acids. Germline CDR1 reads SQVTM; CDR2 reads ANQGSEA. In DNA, the CDR3 is TGCAGCGTTGGTGTAACTAGCGGTCCCGGGGAGCTGTTTTTT. Protein sequence: CSVGVTSGPGELFF.

This sequence joins TRBV28 and TRBJ2-4, with 7 nucleotides matching TRBD1. The CDR3 has 15 residues. CDR1 and CDR2 from the germline V gene are MDHEN and SYDVKM. The V and J ends lost 6 bases and 6 bases, in that order; junction bases with no gene match: 11. This CDR3 is CASRTGTVGTNIQYF. In nucleotides, the CDR3 is TGTGCCAGCAGGACCGGGACAGTGGGTACAAACATTCAGTACTTC.

This chain uses TRBV19 with TRBJ2-7; D possibly corresponds to TRBD1 (6 bases). The CDR3 runs to 14 residues. CDR1 is LNHDA, CDR2 SQIVND, per germline (reference sequence). Trimming cost V 5 bases and J 5 bases, with 16 bases left between them. CDR3 DNA sequence: TGTGCCAGTAGTGGTCAGGGGACGGAACACGAGCAGTACTTC. This codes for CASSGQGTEHEQYF. The full variable domain, in which reference TRBV19 and TRBJ2-7 provide the parts outside the CDR3, is DGGITQSPKYLFRKEGQNVTLSCEQNLNHDAMYWYRQDPGQGLRLIYYSQIVNDFQKGDIAEGYSVSREKKESFPLTVTSAQKNPTAFYLCASSGQGTEHEQYFGPGTRLTVT.

This clone was counted a few times. CDR3 protein: CASRYHRELAKNIQYF. The CDR3 DNA reads as TGTGCAAGTCGCTACCACAGGGAACTTGCCAAAAACATTCAGTACTTC. V usage is TRBV12-2 and J usage is TRBJ2-4; the table names TRBD1, a call not compared with the DNA. TRBV12-2 is classified as a pseudogene. The CDR3 runs to 16 residues.

Note on this clone: The junction does not match germline at one end; this may be a read error. Other nucleotide sequences from this sample produce the same CDR3. V and J are TRBV3-1 (or the pseudogene TRBV3-2) and TRBJ1-2, with 7 nucleotides matching TRBD1. The CDR3 has 15 residues. The germline CDR1 and CDR2 sequences are LGHDT and YNNKEL (reference sequence). CDR3 sequence (DNA): TGCGCCAGCAGCCAACCAGGGGGTGCCCTCGGGGGCTACACCTTC. It yields the protein CASSQPGGALGGYTF.

This clone was observed a handful of times. The V gene is TRBV5-1, the J gene TRBJ2-1; D may be TRBD2 (6 bases). The CDR3 covers 16 residues. Germline V CDR1 and CDR2: SGHRS, YFSETQ. V gave up 4 bases and J gave up 4 bases, with 18 bases separating them. This CDR3 is CASSGRPGGGYNEQFF. CDR3 sequence (DNA): TGCGCCAGCAGCGGCCGTCCTGGGGGAGGTTACAATGAGCAGTTCTTC.

The chain uses TRBV6-5 and TRBJ1-3; D gene uncertain. Trimming pared 4 bases from V and 6 bases from J, leaving 13 bases between. Germline-derived CDR1 and CDR2 are MNHEY and SVGAGI. The CDR3 is 14 amino acids. For the CDR3, the DNA is TGTGCCAGCAGTTTGTCCCGCCAGTCAAACACCATATATTTT. Its translation: CASSLSRQSNTIYF.

This clone occurred once. J is TRBJ1-3 and V is TRBV6-5; D is unresolved. This CDR3 contains 14 residues. V was clipped by 5 bases and J by 2 bases, with 10 bases between them. Germline V gene lookup returns CDR1 MNHEY and CDR2 SVGAGI. The CDR3 nucleotides are TGTGCCAGCAGTCCTATTATACCTGGAAACACCATATATTTT. Protein sequence: CASSPIIPGNTIYF.